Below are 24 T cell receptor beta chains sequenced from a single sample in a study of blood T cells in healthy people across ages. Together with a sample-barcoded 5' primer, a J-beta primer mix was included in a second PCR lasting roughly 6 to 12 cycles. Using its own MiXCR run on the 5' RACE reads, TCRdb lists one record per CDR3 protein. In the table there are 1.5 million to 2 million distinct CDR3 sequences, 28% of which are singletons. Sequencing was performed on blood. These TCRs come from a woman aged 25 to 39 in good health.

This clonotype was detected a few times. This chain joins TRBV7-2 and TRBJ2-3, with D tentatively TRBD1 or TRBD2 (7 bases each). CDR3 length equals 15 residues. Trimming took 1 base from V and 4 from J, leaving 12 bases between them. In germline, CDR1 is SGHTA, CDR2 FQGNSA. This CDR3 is CASSLDGRGPDTQYF. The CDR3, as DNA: TGTGCCAGCAGCTTAGATGGGAGGGGGCCAGATACGCAGTATTTT.

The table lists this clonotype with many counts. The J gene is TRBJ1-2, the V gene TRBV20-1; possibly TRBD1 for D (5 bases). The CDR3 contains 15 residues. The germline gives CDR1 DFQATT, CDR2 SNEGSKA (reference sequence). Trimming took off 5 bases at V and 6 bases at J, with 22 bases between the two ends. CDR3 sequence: CSAPRGQGGRDGYTF. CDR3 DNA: TGCAGTGCTCCCCGAGGGCAGGGAGGAAGGGATGGCTACACCTTC.

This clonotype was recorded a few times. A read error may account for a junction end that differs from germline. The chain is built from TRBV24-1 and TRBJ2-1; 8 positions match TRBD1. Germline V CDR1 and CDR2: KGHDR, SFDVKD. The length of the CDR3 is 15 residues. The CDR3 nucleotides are TGTGCCACCAGCGATTACGGACAGGGTGGGAATGAGCAGTTCTTC. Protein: CATSDYGQGGNEQFF.

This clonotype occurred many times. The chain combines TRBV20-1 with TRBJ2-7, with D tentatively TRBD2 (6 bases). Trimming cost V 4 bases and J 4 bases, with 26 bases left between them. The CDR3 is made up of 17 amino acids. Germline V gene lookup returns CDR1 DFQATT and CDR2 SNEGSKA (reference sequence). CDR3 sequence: CSAIYRGTEGVIYEQYF. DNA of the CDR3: TGCAGTGCTATCTACCGCGGGACCGAGGGAGTAATTTACGAGCAGTACTTC.

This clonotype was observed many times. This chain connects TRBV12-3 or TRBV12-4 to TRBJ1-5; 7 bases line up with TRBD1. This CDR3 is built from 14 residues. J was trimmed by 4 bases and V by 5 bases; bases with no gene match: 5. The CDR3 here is CASSETGSNQPQHF. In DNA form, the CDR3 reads TGTGCCAGCAGTGAGACAGGGTCGAATCAGCCCCAGCATTTT.

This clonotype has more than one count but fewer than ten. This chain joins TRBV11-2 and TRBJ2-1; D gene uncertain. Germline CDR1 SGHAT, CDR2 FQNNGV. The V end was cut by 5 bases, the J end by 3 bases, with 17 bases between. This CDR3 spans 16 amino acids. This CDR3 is CASSKQPEVIYNEQFF. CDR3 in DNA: TGTGCCAGCAGCAAACAGCCCGAGGTTATCTACAATGAGCAGTTCTTC.

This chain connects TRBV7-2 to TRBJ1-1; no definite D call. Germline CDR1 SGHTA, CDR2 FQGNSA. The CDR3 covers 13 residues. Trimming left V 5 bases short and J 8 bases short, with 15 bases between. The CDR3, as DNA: TGTGCCAGCAGCCCAAACAGAGGACCGGAAGCTTTCTTT. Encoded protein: CASSPNRGPEAFF.

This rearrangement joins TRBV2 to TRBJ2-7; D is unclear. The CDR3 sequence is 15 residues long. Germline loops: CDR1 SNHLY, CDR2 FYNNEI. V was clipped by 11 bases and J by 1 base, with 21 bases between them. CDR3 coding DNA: TGTGCCTCCTATCATGTAGGGTTGAAATCCTACGAGCAGTACTTC. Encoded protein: CASYHVGLKSYEQYF.

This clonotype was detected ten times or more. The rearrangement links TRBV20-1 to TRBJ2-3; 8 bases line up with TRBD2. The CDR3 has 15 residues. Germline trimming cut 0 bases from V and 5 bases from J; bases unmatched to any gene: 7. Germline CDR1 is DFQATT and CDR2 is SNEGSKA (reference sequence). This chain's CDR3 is CSARETGGLGDTQYF. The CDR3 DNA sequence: TGCAGTGCTAGAGAGACGGGAGGGCTCGGAGATACGCAGTATTTT.

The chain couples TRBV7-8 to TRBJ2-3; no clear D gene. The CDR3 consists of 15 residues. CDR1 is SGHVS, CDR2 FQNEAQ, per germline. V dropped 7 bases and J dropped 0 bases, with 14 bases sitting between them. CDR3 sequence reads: CASTTRGQSTDTQYF. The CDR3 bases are TGTGCCAGCACTACCCGAGGTCAGAGCACAGATACGCAGTATTTT.

CDR3 loop: CSSRGLAGGKDTQYF. CDR3 nucleotides: TGCAGTTCCCGAGGGCTAGCGGGAGGTAAAGATACGCAGTATTTT. This sequence joins TRBV20-1 and TRBJ2-3; 11 bases fit TRBD2. The germline V gene has CDR1 DFQATT and CDR2 SNEGSKA (reference sequence). V lost 8 bases and J lost 5; bases outside the gene matches: 12. The CDR3 extends over 15 amino acids.

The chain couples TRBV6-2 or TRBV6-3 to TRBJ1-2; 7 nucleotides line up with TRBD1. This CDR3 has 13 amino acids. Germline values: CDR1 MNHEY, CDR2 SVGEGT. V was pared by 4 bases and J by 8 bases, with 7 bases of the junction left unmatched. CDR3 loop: CASSFDRAQGYTF. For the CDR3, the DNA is TGTGCCAGCAGTTTTGACAGGGCTCAAGGCTACACCTTC.

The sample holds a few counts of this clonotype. This chain's CDR3 is CASRAGGAGRQPQHF. CDR3 DNA: TGTGCCAGCCGGGCAGGGGGCGCGGGCAGGCAGCCCCAGCATTTT. The J gene is TRBJ1-5, the V gene TRBV2, with 8 bases aligning to TRBD1. The CDR3 contains 15 residues. Trimming took 8 bases from V and 7 from J; bases not matched to a gene: 13. The germline CDR1 and CDR2 sequences are SNHLY and FYNNEI.

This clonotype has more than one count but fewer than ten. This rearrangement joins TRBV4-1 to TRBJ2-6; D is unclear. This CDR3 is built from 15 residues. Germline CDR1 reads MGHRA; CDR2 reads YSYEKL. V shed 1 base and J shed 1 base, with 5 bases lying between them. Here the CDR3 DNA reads TGCGCCAGCAGCCAAGTGCTATCTGGGGCCAACGTCCTGACTTTC. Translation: CASSQVLSGANVLTF.

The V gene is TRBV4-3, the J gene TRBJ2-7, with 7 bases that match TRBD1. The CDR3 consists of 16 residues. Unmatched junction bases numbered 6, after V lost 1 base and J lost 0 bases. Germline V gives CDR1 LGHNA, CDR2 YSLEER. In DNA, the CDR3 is TGCGCCAGCAGCCAAGTTACAGGGGACAGCTCCTACGAGCAGTACTTC. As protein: CASSQVTGDSSYEQYF.

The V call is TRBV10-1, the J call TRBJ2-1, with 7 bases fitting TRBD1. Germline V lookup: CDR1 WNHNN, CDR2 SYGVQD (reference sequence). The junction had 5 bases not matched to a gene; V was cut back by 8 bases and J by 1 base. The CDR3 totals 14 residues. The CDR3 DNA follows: TGCGCCAGCGGACCAGGGGGTTCCTACAATGAGCAGTTCTTC. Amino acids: CASGPGGSYNEQFF.

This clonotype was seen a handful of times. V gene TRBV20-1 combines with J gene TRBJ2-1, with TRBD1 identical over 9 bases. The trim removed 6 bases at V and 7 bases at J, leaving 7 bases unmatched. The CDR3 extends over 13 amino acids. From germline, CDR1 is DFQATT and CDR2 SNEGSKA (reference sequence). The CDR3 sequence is CSAARDRVNEQFF. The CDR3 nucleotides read TGCAGTGCCGCCCGGGACAGGGTAAATGAGCAGTTCTTC.

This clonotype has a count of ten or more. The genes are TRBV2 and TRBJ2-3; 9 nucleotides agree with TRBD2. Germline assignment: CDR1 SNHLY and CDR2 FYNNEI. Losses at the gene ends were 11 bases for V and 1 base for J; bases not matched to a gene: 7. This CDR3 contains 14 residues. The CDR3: CARLRTSGTDTQYF. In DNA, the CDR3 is TGTGCCCGCCTCCGGACTAGCGGCACAGATACGCAGTATTTT.

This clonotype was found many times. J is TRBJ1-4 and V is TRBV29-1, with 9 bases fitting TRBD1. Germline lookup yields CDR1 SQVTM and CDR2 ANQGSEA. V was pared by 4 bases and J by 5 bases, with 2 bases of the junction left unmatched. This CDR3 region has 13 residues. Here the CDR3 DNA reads TGCAGCGTTGGCGGGACAGGGAATGAAAAACTGTTTTTT. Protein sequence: CSVGGTGNEKLFF.

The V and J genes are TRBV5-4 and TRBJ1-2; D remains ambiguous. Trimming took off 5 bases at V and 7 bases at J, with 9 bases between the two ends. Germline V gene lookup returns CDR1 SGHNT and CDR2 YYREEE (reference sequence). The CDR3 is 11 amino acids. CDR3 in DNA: TGTGCCAGCAGGGGTAAGGGTGGCTACACCTTC. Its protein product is CASRGKGGYTF. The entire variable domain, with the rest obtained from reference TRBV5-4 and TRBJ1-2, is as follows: ETGVTQSPTHLIKTRGQQVTLRCSSQSGHNTVSWYQQALGQGPQFIFQYYREEENGRGNFPPRFSGLQFPNYSSELNVNALELDDSALYLCASRGKGGYTFGSGTRLTVV.

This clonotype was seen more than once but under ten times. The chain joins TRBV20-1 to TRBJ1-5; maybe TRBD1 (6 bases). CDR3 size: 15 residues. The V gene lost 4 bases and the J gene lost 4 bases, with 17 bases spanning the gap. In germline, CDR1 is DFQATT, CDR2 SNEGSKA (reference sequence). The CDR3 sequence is CSATNLRRGNQPQHF. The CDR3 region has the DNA TGCAGTGCTACCAACCTGAGGAGGGGGAATCAGCCCCAGCATTTT.

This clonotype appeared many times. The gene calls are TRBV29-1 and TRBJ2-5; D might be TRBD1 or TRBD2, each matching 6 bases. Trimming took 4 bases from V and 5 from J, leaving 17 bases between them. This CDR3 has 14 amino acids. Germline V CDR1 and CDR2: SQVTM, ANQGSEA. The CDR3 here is CSVAVGGRRETQYF. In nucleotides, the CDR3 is TGCAGCGTTGCGGTAGGGGGGAGACGTGAGACCCAGTACTTC.

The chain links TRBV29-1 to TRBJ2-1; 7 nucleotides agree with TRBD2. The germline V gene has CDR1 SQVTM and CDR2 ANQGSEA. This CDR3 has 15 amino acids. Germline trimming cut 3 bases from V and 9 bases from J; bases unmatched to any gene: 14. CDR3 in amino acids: CSVEREGTQIGEQFF. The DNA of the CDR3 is TGCAGCGTTGAGAGGGAGGGGACCCAAATTGGTGAGCAGTTCTTC.

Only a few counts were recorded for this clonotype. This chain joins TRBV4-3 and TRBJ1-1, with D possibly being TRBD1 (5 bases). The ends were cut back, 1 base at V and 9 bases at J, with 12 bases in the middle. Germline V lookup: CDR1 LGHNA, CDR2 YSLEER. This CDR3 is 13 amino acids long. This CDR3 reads CASSQVDRDQAFF. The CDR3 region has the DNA TGCGCCAGCAGCCAAGTTGACAGAGACCAAGCTTTCTTT.